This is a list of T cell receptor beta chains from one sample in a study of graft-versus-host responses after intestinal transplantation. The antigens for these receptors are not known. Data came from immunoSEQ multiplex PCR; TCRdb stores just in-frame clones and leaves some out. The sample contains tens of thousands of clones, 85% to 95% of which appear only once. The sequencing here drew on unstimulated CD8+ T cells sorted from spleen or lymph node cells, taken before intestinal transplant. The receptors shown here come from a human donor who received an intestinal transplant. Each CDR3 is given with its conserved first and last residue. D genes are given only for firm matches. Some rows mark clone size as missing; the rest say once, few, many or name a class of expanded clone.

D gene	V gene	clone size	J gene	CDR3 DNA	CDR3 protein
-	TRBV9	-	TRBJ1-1	TGTGCCAGCAGCGTAGGGGAGGAAACGAACACTGAAGCTTTCTTT	CASSVGEETNTEAFF
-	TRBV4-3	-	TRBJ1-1	TGCGCCAGCAGCTACGTCGGCACTGAAGCTTTCTTT	CASSYVGTEAFF
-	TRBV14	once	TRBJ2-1	TGTGCCAGCAGCACCACAGGGTACAATGAGCAGTTCTTC	CASSTTGYNEQFF
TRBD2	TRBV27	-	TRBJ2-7	TGTGCCAGCAGTTCCCTAGCGGGAAGCCGCTACGAGCAGTACTTC	CASSSLAGSRYEQYF
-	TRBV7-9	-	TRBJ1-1	TGTGCCAGCAGCGTAGACACAGTGAGCACTGAAGCTTTCTTC	CASSVDTVSTEAFF
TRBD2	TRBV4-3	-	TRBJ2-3	TGCGCCAGCAGCCAAGATTCTAGCGGGGGGGCTCTAGATACGCAGTATTTT	CASSQDSSGGALDTQYF
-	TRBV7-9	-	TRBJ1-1	TGTGCCAGCAGCTTTTACGGGGAGAACACTGAAGCTTTCTTT	CASSFYGENTEAFF
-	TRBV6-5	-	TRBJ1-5	TGTGCCAGCAGTCCGGGGGGGGTCAATCAGCCCCAGCATTTT	CASSPGGVNQPQHF
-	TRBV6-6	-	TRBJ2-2	TGTGCCAGCCTCGAAACAGGTCGAACCGGGGAGCTGTTTTTT	CASLETGRTGELFF
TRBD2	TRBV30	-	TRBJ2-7	TGTGCCTGGGGCTCCGGCGGGGGTGTTTACTTC	CAWGSGGGVYF
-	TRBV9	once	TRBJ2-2	TGTGCCAGCGCCACTACACAGGGAACCGGGGAGCTGTTTTTT	CASATTQGTGELFF
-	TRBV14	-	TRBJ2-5	TGTGCCAGCAGTGAGGGGGGGCTGAAGACCCAGTACTTC	CASSEGGLKTQYF
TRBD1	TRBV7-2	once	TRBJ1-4	TGTGCCAGCAGCTTACGAAACATACAGGGGCAGGAAAAACTGTTTTTT	CASSLRNIQGQEKLFF
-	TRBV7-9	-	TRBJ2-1	TGTGCCAGCAGCTTCTTGGACAGTTCCTACAATGAGCAGTTCTTC	CASSFLDSSYNEQFF
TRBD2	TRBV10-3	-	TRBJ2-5	TGTGCCATCAGTGATTCGGGGGGGGGACTGGAGACCCAGTACTTC	CAISDSGGGLETQYF
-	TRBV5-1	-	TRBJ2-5	TGCGCCAGCAGCTTGGACAGCGGGGAGACCCAGTACTTC	CASSLDSGETQYF
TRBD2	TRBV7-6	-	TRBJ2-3	TGTGCCAGCAGCCCAACTAGCGGGGGACCAGATACGCAGTATTTT	CASSPTSGGPDTQYF
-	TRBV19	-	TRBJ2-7	TGTGCCAGTAGTATCTGGGAGACAGGAGTTAACGAGCAGTACTTC	CASSIWETGVNEQYF
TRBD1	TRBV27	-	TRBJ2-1	TGTGCCAGCAGTTTGGGGACAGAATACAATGAGCAGTTCTTC	CASSLGTEYNEQFF
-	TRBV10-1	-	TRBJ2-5	TGCGCCAGCAGCCCCAGTATACAGCAAGAGACCCAGTACTTC	CASSPSIQQETQYF
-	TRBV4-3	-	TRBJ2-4	TGCGCCAGCAGCCGGGCGAAGGGACTCAAAAACATTCAGTACTTC	CASSRAKGLKNIQYF
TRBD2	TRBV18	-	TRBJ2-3	TGTGCCAGCTCACCAGGGACTAGCGGGGCCAACACAGATACGCAGTATTTT	CASSPGTSGANTDTQYF
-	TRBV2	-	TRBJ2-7	-	CASSVSLPSGVWRYEQYF
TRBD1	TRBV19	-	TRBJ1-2	TGTGCCAGTAGTCCCCCGACAGGGGAGCGCCCAGCCTATGGCTACACCTTC	CASSPPTGERPAYGYTF
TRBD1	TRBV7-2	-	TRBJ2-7	TGTGCCAGCAGCCATGGGACAGACGCCTACTACGAGCAGTACTTC	CASSHGTDAYYEQYF
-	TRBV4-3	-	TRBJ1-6	TGCGCCAGCAGCCAAGACAGGGGAAATAATTCACCCCTCCACTTT	CASSQDRGNNSPLHF
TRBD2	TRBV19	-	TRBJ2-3	TGTGCCAGTAGTATTCGGGCTAGCGGGGAAACAGATACGCAGTATTTT	CASSIRASGETDTQYF
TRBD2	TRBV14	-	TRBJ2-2	TGTGCCAGCAGCCCTGGCGGGGGGCTAGGCACCGGGGAGCTGTTTTTT	CASSPGGGLGTGELFF
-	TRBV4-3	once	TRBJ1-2	TGCGCCAGCAGCCAAGGAGACCGACTGTATAACTATGGCTACACCTTC	CASSQGDRLYNYGYTF
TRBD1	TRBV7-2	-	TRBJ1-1	TGTGCCAGCAGCTTCTTGTCGTCCGGGACAGGGGGCCCTTTCTTT	CASSFLSSGTGGPFF
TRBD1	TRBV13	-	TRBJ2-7	TGTGCCAGCAGCACGCCGGGACAGGTTCCCTGGGAGCAGTACTTC	CASSTPGQVPWEQYF
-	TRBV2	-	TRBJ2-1	TGTGCCAGCAGTGAACCACTTTCGGGCTCCTACAATGAGCAGTTCTTC	CASSEPLSGSYNEQFF
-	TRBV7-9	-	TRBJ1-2	TGTGCCAGCAGCTTCGGGTTCATCCGGGGAATTTATGGCTACACCTTC	CASSFGFIRGIYGYTF
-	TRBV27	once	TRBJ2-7	TGTGCCAGCATGGGGCAGGAGTTCTACGAGCAGTACTTC	CASMGQEFYEQYF
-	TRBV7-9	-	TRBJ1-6	TGTGCCAGCAGCTTAACAGGCCCCAATTCACCCCTCCACTTT	CASSLTGPNSPLHF
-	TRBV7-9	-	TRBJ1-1	TGTGCCAGCAGAGCGGGACTGTACAGGTCTGAAGCTTTCTTT	CASRAGLYRSEAFF
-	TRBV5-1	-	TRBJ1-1	TGCGCCAGCAGCTTGAATTTGGCGGGGTTGGGGACTGAAGCTTTCTTT	CASSLNLAGLGTEAFF
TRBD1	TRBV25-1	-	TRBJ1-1	TGTGCCAGCAGTGAATGGGACAGGGCTGAAGCTTTCTTT	CASSEWDRAEAFF
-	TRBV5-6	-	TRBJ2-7	TGTGCCAGCAGCTCTCCCTACGAGCAGTACTTC	CASSSPYEQYF
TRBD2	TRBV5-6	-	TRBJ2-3	TGTGCCAGCAGCCCACTAGCGGGGGTCGCGGATACGCAGTATTTT	CASSPLAGVADTQYF
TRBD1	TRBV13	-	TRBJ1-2	TGTGCCAGCAGCCCAAGGGGGCTACAGGGCGATGGCTACACCTTC	CASSPRGLQGDGYTF
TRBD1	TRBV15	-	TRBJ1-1	TGTGCCACCAGCAGAGACCGTCGACAGGGGGCGCGGGCTTTCTTT	CATSRDRRQGARAFF